This T cell receptor (beta chain) was retrieved from a study of blood T cell repertoires in COVID-19. As for the study in general: The study drew acute and convalescent COVID-19 samples from the United States, Italy and Spain.

Here immunoSEQ multiplex PCR was the method, and the copy in TCRdb shows in-frame clones only, minus some. The table has a few hundred thousand clones, around 86% seen once. There are 16 residues in the CDR3. CDR1 LGHNA and CDR2 YNFKEQ come from the germline V gene. J lost 4 bases, V lost 2 bases, and 5 bases had no gene match. This sequence was found in a middle-aged woman with acute COVID-19. Sequenced sample: PBMCs or T cells enriched from blood (not recorded which). This chain joins TRBV4-2 and TRBJ2-2; 9 bases line up with TRBD2. The chain's CDR3 is CASSQLAGVGTGELFF. CDR3 bases: TGTGCCAGCAGCCAATTAGCGGGAGTCGGCACCGGGGAGCTGTTTTTT.